This T cell receptor (beta chain) is drawn from a study of cytotoxic CD8 clonotypes in ibrutinib-treated CLL. In germline, CDR1 is MDHEN, CDR2 SYDVKM. The CDR3 is 16 amino acids. J lost 0 bases, V lost 8 bases, and 6 bases had no gene match. This table comes from immunoSEQ multiplex PCR, and its TCRdb copy is limited to in-frame clones, with some not included. The data contain fewer than 200,000 clones, roughly four fifths of them singletons. This clone came up a few times. Its specificity is unknown. Whole-study results and caveats: Baseline clonality, above age-matched healthy donor levels, tracked circulating CD8+ T-cell counts.

The chain combines TRBV28 with TRBJ2-4; 11 nucleotides agree with TRBD2. The source is a human donor with chronic lymphocytic leukemia. The sample was PBMCs, taken after 24 months of ibrutinib treatment. The CDR3 nucleotides are TGTGCCAGCTGGGGACTAGCGGACCTAGCCAAAAACATTCAGTACTTC. Amino acids: CASWGLADLAKNIQYF.